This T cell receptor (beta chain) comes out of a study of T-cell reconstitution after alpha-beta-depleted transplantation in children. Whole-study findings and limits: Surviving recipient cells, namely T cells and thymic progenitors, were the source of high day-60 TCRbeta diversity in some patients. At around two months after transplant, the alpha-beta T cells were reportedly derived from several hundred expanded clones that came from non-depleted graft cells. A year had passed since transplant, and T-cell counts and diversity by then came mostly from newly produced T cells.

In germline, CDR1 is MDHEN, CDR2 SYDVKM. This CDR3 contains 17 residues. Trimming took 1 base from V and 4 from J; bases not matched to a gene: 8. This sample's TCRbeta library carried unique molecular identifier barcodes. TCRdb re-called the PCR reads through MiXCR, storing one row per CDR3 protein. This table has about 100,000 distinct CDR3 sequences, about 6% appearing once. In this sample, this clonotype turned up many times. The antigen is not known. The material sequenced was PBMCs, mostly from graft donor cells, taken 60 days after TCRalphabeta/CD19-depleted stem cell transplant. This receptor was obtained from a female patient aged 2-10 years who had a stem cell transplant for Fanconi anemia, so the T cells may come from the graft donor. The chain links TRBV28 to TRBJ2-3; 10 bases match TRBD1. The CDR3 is CASSLFETGGFADTQYF. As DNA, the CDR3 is TGTGCCAGCAGTTTATTTGAGACAGGGGGCTTCGCAGATACGCAGTATTTT.